The next 21 T cell receptor beta chains were all read from a single sample in a study of human CD8 memory T cell subsets. Scientists made TCR beta libraries using UMI-labeled 5' RACE. TCRdb called the 5' RACE reads again in MiXCR, with one record for every CDR3 protein. The sample has over 7,000 distinct CDR3 sequences, about 3.8% seen once. Sequenced sample: CD8+ T cells from PBMCs. The source is a human donor in good health.

This clonotype is categorized as medium-sized (0.01 to 0.1%). The V call is TRBV15, the J call TRBJ2-7; a weak D match, TRBD1 (5 bases). CDR1 LNHNV and CDR2 YYDKDF come from the germline V gene (reference sequence). Trimming cost V 0 bases and J 6 bases, with 15 bases left between them. The CDR3 sequence is 15 residues long. CDR3 in amino acids: CATSRDRKGSSEQYF. In DNA, the CDR3 is TGTGCCACCAGCAGAGATCGAAAGGGGTCGTCCGAGCAGTACTTC.

The chain employs TRBV2 and TRBJ2-2, with 7 bases that match TRBD1. CDR3 length equals 15 residues. Germline V lookup: CDR1 SNHLY, CDR2 FYNNEI. The junction had 2 bases not matched to a gene; V was cut back by 4 bases and J by 0 bases. DNA for the CDR3: TGTGCCAGCAGTGGGACAGGAGCGAACACCGGGGAGCTGTTTTTT. Translation: CASSGTGANTGELFF.

This clonotype rates as medium-sized. The chain combines TRBV7-8 with TRBJ2-1; D perhaps matches TRBD1 (6 bases). Trimming removed 5 bases at V and 11 bases at J, with 28 bases between. Germline V gives CDR1 SGHVS, CDR2 FQNEAQ. The CDR3 is 17 amino acids. The CDR3 DNA is TGTGCCAGCAGCCCGGGCTTGCTTGGGCAGGGGAACAAGCAGCAGTTCTTC. It is translated as CASSPGLLGQGNKQQFF.

This clonotype was counted ten times or more. CDR3 region: CASSNYEQYF. CDR3 nucleotides: TGTGCCAGCAGCAACTACGAGCAGTACTTC. The gene calls are TRBV6-1 and TRBJ2-7; D ambiguous. Deletions cut 6 bases from V and 3 bases from J, with 3 bases between. Per the germline V gene, CDR1 is MNHNS and CDR2 is SASEGT. The CDR3 has 10 residues.

The chain recombines TRBV13 with TRBJ2-1; 10 bases match TRBD2. This CDR3 has 14 amino acids. The trim removed 5 bases at V and 4 bases at J, leaving 2 bases unmatched. Germline-derived CDR1 and CDR2 are PRHDT and FYEKMQ (reference sequence). The CDR3 is CASSTSGVYNEQFF. The CDR3 coding sequence is TGTGCCAGCAGCACTAGCGGGGTATACAATGAGCAGTTCTTC.

This clonotype showed up just a few times. CDR3 sequence reads: CASSFSGSSSYEQYF. The CDR3 DNA is TGTGCCAGCAGTTTCAGCGGGAGCAGCTCCTACGAGCAGTACTTC. The rearrangement links TRBV6-2 or TRBV6-3 to TRBJ2-7, with TRBD2 matching over 8 bases. V lost 4 bases and J lost 0; bases outside the gene matches: 5. The germline CDR1 and CDR2 sequences are MNHEY and SVGEGT. The CDR3 length is 15 residues.

Regarding this clonotype: A much larger clone differs from this one at a single base, so this may be a read error. The chain couples TRBV6-2 or TRBV6-3 to TRBJ1-1; D not resolved. The germline gives CDR1 MNHEY, CDR2 SVGEGT. The CDR3 sequence is 13 residues long. Trimming stripped 5 bases from V and 4 bases from J, with 11 bases between. The CDR3 nucleotides are TGTGCCAGCAGTCAGGTCGAGAGCACTGAAGCTTTCTTT. This gives the protein CASSQVESTEAFF.

The sample holds many counts of this clonotype. The junction shows a germline mismatch at one end, possibly a read error. This chain joins TRBV6-5 and TRBJ2-3; no definite D call. From germline, CDR1 is MNHEY and CDR2 SVGAGI. The CDR3 consists of 12 residues. DNA of the CDR3: TGTGCCAGCAGTTACTTCCAGGCCCAGCCCGTTTTT. Protein product: CASSYFQAQPVF.

This clonotype is categorized as medium-sized (0.01 to 0.1%). The CDR3 is CASSLRRLGDAPSTDTQYF. CDR3 nucleotides: TGTGCCAGCAGCTTGCGGAGATTGGGGGACGCCCCTAGCACAGATACGCAGTATTTT. This chain links TRBV7-8 with TRBJ2-3, with D perhaps matching TRBD1 or TRBD2 (5 bases each). This CDR3 is built from 19 residues. Germline CDR1 and CDR2: SGHVS and FQNEAQ. V gave up 3 bases and J gave up 0 bases, with 22 bases separating them.

This clonotype was recorded at least ten times. The chain combines TRBV20-1 with TRBJ1-1; D ambiguous. The CDR3 spans 12 residues. Trimming stripped 6 bases from V and 1 base from J, with 9 bases between. CDR1 and CDR2 (germline): DFQATT, SNEGSKA (reference sequence). Here the CDR3 DNA reads TGCAGTGCGTGGGGTTGGAACACTGAAGCTTTCTTT. Translation: CSAWGWNTEAFF.

This clonotype was seen at least ten times. This chain joins TRBV30 and TRBJ1-1, with D hard to call. There are 11 residues in the CDR3. Germline V lookup: CDR1 GTSNPN, CDR2 SVGIG (reference sequence). V lost 4 bases, J lost 11 bases, and 14 bases lay in between. The CDR3 spells CAWNAGRGAFF. The DNA of the CDR3 is TGTGCCTGGAATGCTGGACGAGGGGCTTTCTTT. The variable domain in full, with the rest retrieved from reference TRBV30 and TRBJ1-1, is SQTIHQWPATLVQPVGSPLSLECTVEGTSNPNLYWYRQAAGRGLQLLFYSVGIGQISSEVPQNLSASRPQDRQFILSSKKLLLSDSGFYLCAWNAGRGAFFGQGTRLTVV.

Many counts were recorded for this clonotype. V is TRBV9 and J is TRBJ2-7; D might be TRBD1 (6 bases). The V gene lost 3 bases and the J gene lost 0 bases, with 13 bases spanning the gap. The CDR3 consists of 15 residues. CDR1 and CDR2 (germline): SGDLS, YYNGEE. The CDR3 spells CASSETPDSSYEQYF. In DNA, the CDR3 is TGTGCCAGCAGCGAGACTCCGGACAGCTCCTACGAGCAGTACTTC.

This clonotype ranks as medium-sized. The V call is TRBV5-1, the J call TRBJ2-7; no definite D call. Germline CDR1 and CDR2: SGHRS and YFSETQ. Trimming cost V 2 bases and J 2 bases, with 8 bases left between them. CDR3 length equals 13 residues. CDR3 protein: CASSFAPTYEQYF. The CDR3 DNA follows: TGCGCCAGCAGCTTTGCCCCTACCTACGAGCAGTACTTC.

Ten or more counts support this clonotype. V gene TRBV6-5 combines with J gene TRBJ1-1; possible D gene TRBD1, 5 bases. CDR3 length equals 17 residues. Between the trimmed V and J ends, which lost 0 bases and 5 bases, there was a span of 19 bases. Germline V gives CDR1 MNHEY, CDR2 SVGAGI. The chain's CDR3 is CASSYSVRSGTGTEAFF. In nucleotides, the CDR3 is TGTGCCAGCAGTTACTCAGTGAGGTCAGGGACTGGGACTGAAGCTTTCTTT.

This clonotype counts as medium-sized (0.01 to 0.1%). V is TRBV29-1 and J is TRBJ2-1; tentative D call: TRBD1 (6 bases). Germline V gene data show CDR1 as SQVTM and CDR2 as ANQGSEA. Trimming stripped 5 bases from V and 5 bases from J, with 10 bases between. This CDR3 spans 12 amino acids. The CDR3 DNA reads as TGCAGCGTTCGCCCAGGGGACAATGAGCAGTTCTTC. Translation: CSVRPGDNEQFF.

V is TRBV12-3 or TRBV12-4 and J is TRBJ2-7; a weak D match, TRBD2 (5 bases). The V and J ends lost 8 bases and 3 bases respectively, with 11 bases between them. This CDR3 is built from 12 residues. The CDR3 spells CASSPGGYEQYF. In DNA, the CDR3 is TGTGCCAGCTCCCCTGGAGGCTACGAGCAGTACTTC.

This clonotype was detected ten times or more. The chain's CDR3 is CASRPREYPTDTQYF. CDR3 bases: TGTGCCAGCCGGCCCAGGGAGTATCCCACAGATACGCAGTATTTT. The chain joins TRBV27 to TRBJ2-3, with D possibly being TRBD1 or TRBD2 (5 bases each). Germline V lookup: CDR1 MNHEY, CDR2 SMNVEV (reference sequence). The CDR3 loop spans 15 amino acids. V was pared by 8 bases and J by 2 bases, with 17 bases between.

This clonotype was seen many times. This chain uses TRBV6-5 with TRBJ1-1; D gene unclear. The V gene lost 3 bases and the J gene lost 1 base, with 15 bases spanning the gap. Germline assignment: CDR1 MNHEY and CDR2 SVGAGI. The CDR3 has 16 residues. The CDR3, as DNA: TGTGCCAGCAGTTATAAGGTAAAGGGCACGAACACTGAAGCTTTCTTT. Encoded protein: CASSYKVKGTNTEAFF.

Only a few counts were recorded for this clonotype. The chain couples TRBV28 to TRBJ2-7; tentative D call: TRBD1 (5 bases). Germline-derived CDR1 and CDR2 are MDHEN and SYDVKM. This CDR3 has 17 residues. V lost 6 bases and J 3 bases, leaving 24 bases between the germline ends. Here the CDR3 DNA reads TGTGCCAGCAGCTCAAATGCTGACAGACCCACCTACTACGAGCAGTACTTC. It codes for CASSSNADRPTYYEQYF. Supplemented by reference TRBV28 and TRBJ2-7, the full variable domain reads DVKVTQSSRYLVKRTGEKVFLECVQDMDHENMFWYRQDPGLGLRLIYFSYDVKMKEKGDIPEGYSVSREKKERFSLILESASTNQTSMYLCASSSNADRPTYYEQYFGPGTRLTVT.

This clonotype was seen at least ten times. V gene TRBV4-3 combines with J gene TRBJ1-1, with TRBD1 matching 8 bases. The CDR3 consists of 14 residues. Germline CDR1 LGHNA, CDR2 YSLEER. V lost 1 base, J lost 6 bases, and 4 bases stayed unmatched. Here the CDR3 reads CASSQGTGTPEAFF. The CDR3 bases are TGCGCCAGCAGCCAAGGGACAGGGACTCCTGAAGCTTTCTTT.

This chain connects TRBV9 to TRBJ2-3, with 8 nucleotides matching TRBD2. V was pared by 2 bases and J by 3 bases, with 8 bases of the junction left unmatched. Germline V gives CDR1 SGDLS, CDR2 YYNGEE. The CDR3 is made up of 16 amino acids. In nucleotides, the CDR3 is TGTGCCAGCAGCGTTGGATCCGCTAGCGGGACAGATACGCAGTATTTT. It is translated as CASSVGSASGTDTQYF.